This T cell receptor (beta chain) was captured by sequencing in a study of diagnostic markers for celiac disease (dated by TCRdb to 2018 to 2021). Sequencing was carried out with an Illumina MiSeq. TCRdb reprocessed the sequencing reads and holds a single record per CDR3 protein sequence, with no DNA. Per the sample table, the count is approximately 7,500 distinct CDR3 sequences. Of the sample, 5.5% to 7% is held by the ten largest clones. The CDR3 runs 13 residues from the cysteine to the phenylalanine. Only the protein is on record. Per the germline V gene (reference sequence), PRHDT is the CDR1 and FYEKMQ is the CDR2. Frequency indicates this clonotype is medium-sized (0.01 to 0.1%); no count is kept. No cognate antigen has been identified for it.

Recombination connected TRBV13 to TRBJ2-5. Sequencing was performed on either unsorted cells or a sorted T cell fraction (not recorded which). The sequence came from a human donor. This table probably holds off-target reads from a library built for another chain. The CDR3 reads CASSLGSQETQYF.